The next 23 T cell receptor beta chains were all read from a single sample in a study of blood T cell repertoires in COVID-19. Method: immunoSEQ multiplex PCR; TCRdb's copy keeps in-frame clones and lacks some. The repertoire includes 250,000 to 300,000 clones, about nine tenths of them detected once, and around 11% sits in the top ten. The sample taken for sequencing was peripheral blood. These receptors all stem from a woman in her twenties or thirties with COVID-19, enrolled during active disease.

The chain joins TRBV24-1 to TRBJ1-2, with 7 positions matching TRBD1. The ends lost 4 bases at V and 8 bases at J; junction bases unmatched: 6. This CDR3 has 13 amino acids. Germline assignment: CDR1 KGHDR and CDR2 SFDVKD. The CDR3: CATSEAGGRGYTF. The CDR3, as DNA: TGTGCCACCAGTGAAGCAGGGGGAAGAGGCTACACCTTC.

The rearrangement uses TRBV7-3 and TRBJ2-2; D may be TRBD1 (6 bases). In germline, CDR1 is SGHTA, CDR2 FQGTGA. The length of the CDR3 is 19 residues. V lost 4 bases and J lost 6, with 27 bases in between. CDR3 coding DNA: TGTGCCAGCAGCTCAGGGGAGTTCGAAAAGGGTGCGCCCGCCGGGGAGCTGTTTTTT. This gives the protein CASSSGEFEKGAPAGELFF.

The rearrangement joins TRBV28 to TRBJ2-7; 9 bases align to TRBD1. J gave up 2 bases and V 2 bases, and 4 bases lay outside the gene matches. CDR1 and CDR2 from the germline V gene are MDHEN and SYDVKM. The CDR3 sequence is 15 residues long. The CDR3 sequence: CASSLMGQGAYEQYF. In DNA, the CDR3 is TGTGCCAGCAGTTTAATGGGACAGGGCGCCTACGAGCAGTACTTC.

This chain uses TRBV6-5 with TRBJ2-3, with 9 bases aligning to TRBD2. J gave up 6 bases and V 5 bases, and 9 bases lay outside the gene matches. The CDR3 runs 15 residues. Germline V gene lookup returns CDR1 MNHEY and CDR2 SVGAGI. CDR3 in amino acids: CASSTGLATADTQYF. For the CDR3, the DNA is TGTGCCAGCAGTACCGGACTAGCGACAGCCGATACGCAGTATTTT.

The chain links TRBV6-2 or TRBV6-3 to TRBJ1-2; D might be TRBD1 (6 bases). V shed 5 bases and J shed 3 bases, with 13 bases lying between them. The CDR3 runs 14 residues. Germline CDR1 is MNHEY and CDR2 is SVGEGT. The DNA for the CDR3 is TGTGCCAGCAGTAGGACAGCATCCGACTATGGCTACACCTTC. Protein product: CASSRTASDYGYTF.

This chain uses TRBV5-5 with TRBJ2-1; D perhaps matches TRBD2 (6 bases). V was trimmed by 2 bases and J by 0 bases, leaving 15 bases between them. The CDR3 has 17 residues. CDR1 is SGHKS, CDR2 YYEKEE, per germline (reference sequence). CDR3: CASSFMASVISYNEQFF. The CDR3 coding sequence is TGTGCCAGCAGCTTTATGGCTAGCGTTATCTCCTACAATGAGCAGTTCTTC.

The chain uses TRBV7-2 and TRBJ2-7; D gene ambiguous. V lost 2 bases and J 6 bases, leaving 14 bases between the germline ends. There are 14 residues in the CDR3. Germline V lookup: CDR1 SGHTA, CDR2 FQGNSA. The CDR3, as DNA: TGTGCCAGCAGCTTACACTACGCCACGGCCGAGCAGTACTTC. Its protein product is CASSLHYATAEQYF.

A single count supports this clone. The J gene is TRBJ2-5, the V gene TRBV4-3, with 7 positions matching TRBD2. V lost 4 bases to trimming and J lost 4 bases; unmatched junction nucleotides: 9. Germline CDR1 LGHNA, CDR2 YSLEER. CDR3 length: 15 amino acids. The CDR3 loop is CASSPWGGGAETQYF. The DNA for the CDR3 is TGCGCCAGCAGCCCTTGGGGGGGTGGGGCAGAGACCCAGTACTTC.

V usage is TRBV5-4 and J usage is TRBJ2-5, with D unclear. The CDR3 extends over 15 amino acids. Trimming left V 3 bases short and J 1 base short, with 13 bases between. Germline assignment: CDR1 SGHNT and CDR2 YYREEE (reference sequence). CDR3 nucleotides: TGTGCCAGCAGCTCCCCCGGCGGCCTCCAAGAGACCCAGTACTTC. It yields the protein CASSSPGGLQETQYF. The complete variable domain, with remaining parts taken from reference TRBV5-4 and TRBJ2-5, reads ETGVTQSPTHLIKTRGQQVTLRCSSQSGHNTVSWYQQALGQGPQFIFQYYREEENGRGNFPPRFSGLQFPNYSSELNVNALELDDSALYLCASSSPGGLQETQYFGPGTRLLVL.

The chain couples TRBV11-2 to TRBJ2-5, with 14 bases identical to TRBD2. V gave up 5 bases and J gave up 4 bases; unmatched junction bases: 3. There are 15 residues in the CDR3. The V gene's germline CDR1 is SGHAT and CDR2 FQNNGV. The CDR3 DNA reads TGTGCCAGCAGCCCCGGGACTAGCGGGAGAGAGACCCAGTACTTC. Protein: CASSPGTSGRETQYF.

The chain carries TRBV5-1 and TRBJ2-7; 10 bases map to TRBD1. Trimming cost V 5 bases and J 2 bases; bases outside gene matches: 4. Germline V CDR1 and CDR2: SGHRS, YFSETQ. This CDR3 is 14 amino acids long. The CDR3 protein is CASRPGTGAYEQYF. CDR3 nucleotide sequence: TGCGCCAGCAGACCCGGGACAGGGGCCTACGAGCAGTACTTC.

This clone has only one observation. This sequence joins TRBV7-2 and TRBJ2-7; 7 bases align to TRBD2. The germline gives CDR1 SGHTA, CDR2 FQGNSA. This CDR3 comprises 14 residues. J gave up 2 bases and V 6 bases, and 7 bases lay outside the gene matches. For the CDR3, the DNA is TGTGCCAGCAGGGGACTAACCGCCCCCTACGAGCAGTACTTC. It encodes CASRGLTAPYEQYF.

The chain couples TRBV19 to TRBJ1-4; weak D call: TRBD1 (5 bases). Trimming pared 1 base from V and 11 bases from J, leaving 8 bases between. Germline CDR1 LNHDA, CDR2 SQIVND (reference sequence). The CDR3 has 12 residues. The CDR3 DNA is TGTGCCAGTAGTATAGGGGAGGGGAAACTGTTTTTT. This encodes CASSIGEGKLFF.

The rearrangement uses TRBV5-4 and TRBJ2-1; TRBD2 is a possible D gene (5 bases). Germline-derived CDR1 and CDR2 are SGHNT and YYREEE (reference sequence). CDR3 length equals 13 residues. V shed 5 bases and J shed 6 bases, with 12 bases lying between them. CDR3 nucleotides: TGTGCCAGCAGAGTACTAGGGAGCAATGAGCAGTTCTTC. Translated, it gives CASRVLGSNEQFF. Complete variable domain (other parts from reference TRBV5-4 and TRBJ2-1): ETGVTQSPTHLIKTRGQQVTLRCSSQSGHNTVSWYQQALGQGPQFIFQYYREEENGRGNFPPRFSGLQFPNYSSELNVNALELDDSALYLCASRVLGSNEQFFGPGTRLTVL.

The V and J genes are TRBV5-1 and TRBJ2-3; 8 nucleotides align to TRBD1. V lost 2 bases and J lost 3; bases outside the gene matches: 8. CDR3 length equals 16 residues. Germline V gene sequence: CDR1 SGHRS, CDR2 YFSETQ. The CDR3 reads CASSFPKDRVTDTQYF. The CDR3 DNA follows: TGCGCCAGCAGCTTTCCCAAGGACAGGGTGACAGATACGCAGTATTTT.

The chain links TRBV6-4 to TRBJ2-2, with TRBD1 identical over 7 bases. The V and J ends lost 6 bases and 6 bases, in that order; junction bases with no gene match: 7. Germline V lookup: CDR1 MRHNA, CDR2 SNTAGT. The CDR3 loop spans 14 amino acids. The CDR3 sequence: CASRGQSKAGELFF. The CDR3 region has the DNA TGTGCCAGCAGGGGACAGAGTAAAGCCGGGGAGCTGTTTTTT.

The chain has TRBV6-5 and TRBJ2-5, with D possibly matching TRBD2 (5 bases). The V gene's germline CDR1 is MNHEY and CDR2 SVGAGI. V lost 0 bases, J lost 5 bases, and 13 bases lay in between. The CDR3 consists of 15 residues. The CDR3 DNA follows: TGTGCCAGCAGTTACTCCTCAAGTGGAGGCGAGACCCAGTACTTC. Translated, it gives CASSYSSSGGETQYF.

The chain recombines TRBV30 with TRBJ2-3, with 9 nucleotides matching TRBD1. The germline V gene encodes CDR1 GTSNPN and CDR2 SVGIG (reference sequence). The J segment lost 4 bases and the V segment lost 2 bases, leaving 7 bases of the junction unmatched. This CDR3 spans 15 amino acids. The CDR3 sequence is CAWSPGQGRADTQYF. For the CDR3, the DNA is TGTGCCTGGAGTCCAGGACAGGGGAGGGCAGATACGCAGTATTTT.

The CDR3: CASKEGFGTEAFF. CDR3 sequence (DNA): TGTGCCAGCAAGGAGGGCTTTGGGACTGAAGCTTTCTTT. V gene TRBV6-6 combines with J gene TRBJ1-1; the D is unclear. This CDR3 is 13 amino acids long. Germline CDR1 and CDR2: MNHNY and SVGAGI (reference sequence). Trimming pared 7 bases from V and 5 bases from J, leaving 14 bases between.

On this clone itself: Possible read error: a much larger clone is one base away. Different DNA sequences within this sample yield the same CDR3. This chain joins TRBV5-6 and TRBJ2-7; 8 bases match TRBD1. The V segment lost 1 base and the J segment 4 bases; nucleotides outside the gene matches: 1. The germline V gene encodes CDR1 SGHDT and CDR2 YYEEEE. The CDR3 is made up of 13 amino acids. The CDR3, as DNA: TGTGCCAGCAGCTTGACAGGGGGTTACGAGCAGTACTTC. It specifies CASSLTGGYEQYF.

V is TRBV24-1 and J is TRBJ1-2, with D unclear. Germline V gene sequence: CDR1 KGHDR, CDR2 SFDVKD. This CDR3 is 11 amino acids long. V shed 0 bases and J shed 13 bases, with 8 bases lying between them. CDR3 nucleotide sequence: TGTGCCACCAGTGATTTGCTGTATTTCACCTTC. This sequence encodes CATSDLLYFTF.

This chain joins TRBV7-8 and TRBJ2-5; D remains unclear. This CDR3 region has 15 residues. Looked up from germline, CDR1 is SGHVS and CDR2 is FQNEAQ. V was cut by 2 bases and J by 5 bases, with 15 bases left in between. In DNA form, the CDR3 reads TGTGCCAGCAGCTTATTTGACACTTCCCCGGAGACCCAGTACTTC. This translates into CASSLFDTSPETQYF.

The chain recombines TRBV15 with TRBJ1-2, with D perhaps TRBD1 (5 bases). CDR3 length: 14 amino acids. Deletions cut 2 bases from V and 4 bases from J, with 11 bases between. Germline-derived CDR1 and CDR2 are LNHNV and YYDKDF (reference sequence). DNA of the CDR3: TGTGCCACCAGCAGACGGGACTCCCTCTATGGCTACACCTTC. Translation: CATSRRDSLYGYTF.